This paragraph covers one TCR beta chain sequence. Its specificity is unknown. Nonspecific anti-CD3/anti-CD28 bead stimulation represents the broad CD4+ T cell repertoire. Sorting of responding CD4+ T cells relied on upregulated CD40 ligand together with CD69. Inclusion required CMV-positive serology and CD4+ counts above 400 cells/uL. CD8+ T cells were removed from PBMCs prior to stimulation. The data were taken from a study of persistence of HIV-infected CD4 T cells. Sequencing used immunoSEQ version 4 in survey mode. Measured with immunoSEQ multiplex PCR; TCRdb has only the in-frame clones, and not every one. The sample carries around 45,000 clones, 90% to 95% recorded once. The CDR3 runs to 15 residues. In germline, CDR1 is SGHKS, CDR2 YYEKEE (reference sequence). V lost 2 bases and J 0 bases, leaving 8 bases between the germline ends.

V gene TRBV5-5 combines with J gene TRBJ2-2; D could derive from TRBD1 or TRBD2 (5 bases each). Sample: CD4+ T cells sorted from PBMCs after approximately 19-hour stimulation, taken from a patient who received antiretroviral therapy. This clonotype was sampled from an adult man with HIV who was CMV-seropositive. CDR3 nucleotides: TGTGCCAGCAGCTTAAGGGACCCGAACACCGGGGAGCTGTTTTTT. Its translation is CASSLRDPNTGELFF.